The sequence of this T cell receptor beta chain was determined in a study of STAT5B mutations in CD4+ large granular lymphocyte leukemia. Study conclusions and caveats: CD4-sorted patient repertoires seemed more clonal than healthy CD4+ repertoires.

Control samples were healthy donors' buffy coats. Data came from immunoSEQ multiplex PCR; TCRdb stores just in-frame clones and leaves some out. The sample consists of tens of thousands of clones, roughly two thirds of them appearing once. The CDR3 sequence is 15 residues long. The germline V gene encodes CDR1 SEHNR and CDR2 FQNEAQ (reference sequence). Deletions cut 2 bases from V and 9 bases from J, with 17 bases between. Details on this clone: Antigen specificity is unknown.

The V call is TRBV7-9, the J call TRBJ2-1; TRBD2 might be the D (6 bases). This clonotype was obtained from a human donor in good health. The source material was CD4+ T cells from blood buffy coats. For the CDR3, the DNA is TGTGCCAGCAGCTTATTAGGCCTAGCCGGGGGTGAGCAGTTCTTC. Protein: CASSLLGLAGGEQFF.